This TCR beta chain was found in a study of T cell repertoires in cytomegalovirus infection. Across the study: Researchers turned to recently identified HLA-C-restricted CMV epitopes as well as well-studied HLA-B-restricted ones. Matching HLA type, along with CMV infection, was indicated by public TCR beta signatures.

The sample holds many counts of this clonotype. What it binds is not known. TCRdb fed the reads into MiXCR, producing one record per CDR3 protein. Of about 500,000 distinct CDR3 sequences listed, around 35% were seen once; the top ten hold under 20%. General observations from the study: The ex vivo response was dominated by HLA-C-restricted CMV-specific TCR beta clonotypes.

Germline assignment: CDR1 SGHTA and CDR2 FQGNSA. CDR3 length equals 15 residues. J lost 0 bases, V lost 3 bases, and 5 bases had no gene match. This TCR derives from a human donor in good health (CMV status not recorded). Some clones in this sample may be carry-over from other donors' samples. The material was cultured PBMCs, obtained from culture after CMV antigen stimulation. The chain has TRBV7-2 and TRBJ2-7; TRBD1 agrees at 7 bases. CDR3 DNA: TGTGCCAGCAGCTTCAGGGGGAGTTCCTCCTACGAGCAGTACGTC. Protein product: CASSFRGSSSYEQYV.